Each of the 8 T cell receptor beta chains below was sequenced from the same sample in a study of T cell responses to AZD1222 COVID-19 vaccine. Clones were sequenced by immunoSEQ multiplex PCR, and TCRdb holds only the in-frame ones, with some missing. The table includes 150,000 to 200,000 clones, over 75% detected once. Material: peripheral blood, obtained on day 0 of AZD1222 vaccination. Receptors were obtained from an adult in good health.

The rearrangement links TRBV6-2 or TRBV6-3 to TRBJ1-2; D may be TRBD1 (6 bases). Germline V gives CDR1 MNHEY, CDR2 SVGEGT. This CDR3 contains 14 residues. V lost 5 bases and J 6 bases, leaving 16 bases between the germline ends. CDR3 bases: TGTGCCAGCAGTCGATCCCGGACAGAAGATGGCTACACCTTC. It specifies CASSRSRTEDGYTF.

The chain is built from TRBV29-1 and TRBJ1-5, with unresolved D. Germline CDR1 SQVTM, CDR2 ANQGSEA. This CDR3 comprises 12 residues. Trimming removed 4 bases at V and 5 bases at J, with 9 bases between. CDR3 loop: CSVGLSDQPQHF. The CDR3, as DNA: TGCAGCGTTGGCCTCTCGGATCAGCCCCAGCATTTT. Full variable domain (outside the CDR3, taken from reference TRBV29-1 and TRBJ1-5): SAVISQKPSRDICQRGTSLTIQCQVDSQVTMMFWYRQQPGQSLTLIATANQGSEATYESGFVIDKFPISRPNLTFSTLTVSNMSPEDSSIYLCSVGLSDQPQHFGDGTRLSIL.

The chain recombines TRBV6-1 with TRBJ1-1; 8 positions agree with TRBD1. Germline V gene sequence: CDR1 MNHNS, CDR2 SASEGT. The CDR3 is 16 amino acids. Trimming at V came to 4 bases and at J to 1 base, leaving 8 bases not matched to a gene. The CDR3 coding sequence is TGTGCCAGCAGTGGGGGGGGCAGGGGGCGGAACACTGAAGCTTTCTTT. The encoded protein is CASSGGGRGRNTEAFF.

The chain has TRBV6-6 and TRBJ1-3, with 7 bases lining up with TRBD1. J was trimmed by 8 bases and V by 6 bases; bases with no gene match: 13. The CDR3 loop spans 15 amino acids. The germline V gene encodes CDR1 MNHNY and CDR2 SVGAGI (reference sequence). This CDR3 is CASSSTRQGVYTIYF. The CDR3, as DNA: TGTGCCAGCAGCTCCACTCGACAGGGTGTGTACACCATATATTTT.

The rearrangement links TRBV29-1 to TRBJ2-1; 7 bases line up with TRBD2. V lost 8 bases and J lost 5; bases outside the gene matches: 12. CDR1 and CDR2 from the germline V gene are SQVTM and ANQGSEA. There are 14 residues in the CDR3. CDR3 in amino acids: CSLRERGANNEQFF. The CDR3 DNA reads TGCAGCTTGAGGGAGCGGGGAGCTAACAATGAGCAGTTCTTC.

The genes are TRBV19 and TRBJ1-6; no firm D call. Germline V gives CDR1 LNHDA, CDR2 SQIVND (reference sequence). The V end lost 0 bases, the J end lost 0 bases, and 6 bases lay between the germline ends. This CDR3 region has 16 residues. CDR3 in amino acids: CASSIEASSYNSPLHF. In nucleotides, the CDR3 is TGTGCCAGTAGTATAGAGGCCAGCTCCTATAATTCACCCCTCCACTTT.

V and J are TRBV3-1 (or the pseudogene TRBV3-2) and TRBJ2-3; D uncertain. Trimming pared 0 bases from V and 5 bases from J, leaving 9 bases between. The germline CDR1 and CDR2 sequences are LGHDT and YNNKEL (reference sequence). The CDR3 is 14 residues long. As DNA, the CDR3 is TGTGCCAGCAGCCAAGACCCTAGACGAGATACGCAGTATTTT. Translated: CASSQDPRRDTQYF.

The rearrangement joins TRBV7-3 to TRBJ2-5; D is perhaps TRBD1 (5 bases). This CDR3 has 13 amino acids. The V gene's germline CDR1 is SGHTA and CDR2 FQGTGA. Between the trimmed V and J ends, which lost 5 bases and 0 bases, there was a span of 7 bases. The CDR3 is CASSKGNQETQYF. CDR3 bases: TGTGCCAGCAGCAAGGGGAACCAAGAGACCCAGTACTTC.